This is a list of T cell receptor beta chains from one sample in a study of T cells in Graves' hyperthyroidism and ophthalmopathy. In TCRdb, the multiplex PCR reads were re-called with MiXCR into one record per CDR3 protein. The sample contains some 350,000 distinct CDR3 sequences, roughly 15% of which appear only once. Sequencing was performed on blood. The receptors come from a woman between 35 and 50 years old with Graves' ophthalmopathy. Both conserved end residues are part of each CDR3. Fields, in order: V gene, clone size, D gene, J gene, CDR3 protein, CDR3 DNA. The D gene is left open where the match is weak. Size is stated for part of the rows, as once, few or many counts, or as a class when the clone is expanded.

>TRBV19|few|TRBD1|TRBJ1-2
CAGTGTGFGYTF
TGTGCCGGCACCGGGACAGGGTTCGGCTACACCTTC
>TRBV20-1|many|TRBD1|TRBJ2-5
CSAARDSDFETQYF
TGCAGTGCTGCACGGGACAGTGATTTTGAGACCCAGTACTTC
>TRBV12-3/TRBV12-4|many|NA|TRBJ1-1
CASSLSGLTEAFF
TGTGCCAGCAGTTTAAGCGGCCTCACTGAAGCTTTCTTT
>TRBV18|NA|NA|TRBJ2-7
CASSQRQPPYEQYF
TGTGCCAGCTCACAACGACAGCCACCCTACGAGCAGTACTTC
>TRBV14|NA|NA|TRBJ2-1
CASSQVRGGGEQFF
TGTGCCAGCAGCCAAGTCAGGGGGGGTGGCGAGCAGTTCTTC
>TRBV5-5|few|NA|TRBJ1-2
CASSLRTSRTDGYTF
TGTGCCAGCAGCCTTCGGACGTCCCGGACTGATGGCTACACCTTC
>TRBV10-3|few|TRBD1|TRBJ2-2
CAISDRGRNTGELFF
TGTGCCATCAGCGACAGGGGGCGGAACACCGGGGAGCTGTTTTTT
>TRBV5-1|many|TRBD2|TRBJ2-5
CASSLEAGGLQETQYF
TGCGCCAGCAGCTTGGAAGCGGGGGGTCTCCAAGAGACCCAGTACTTC
>TRBV6-1|many|NA|TRBJ2-7
CASSDYLFGGAGSEQYF
TGTGCCAGCAGTGATTATCTTTTTGGGGGCGCGGGGAGCGAGCAGTACTTC
>TRBV20-1|many|NA|TRBJ2-7
CSARPQGTYEQYF
TGCAGTGCTAGACCTCAGGGAACCTACGAGCAGTACTTC
>TRBV30|NA|NA|TRBJ2-1
CAWKGRNEQLF
TGTGCCTGGAAAGGGCGGAATGAGCAGCTCTTC
>TRBV7-9|NA|NA|TRBJ2-2
CASGTLNTGELFF
TGTGCCAGTGGGACGTTGAACACCGGGGAGCTGTTTTTT
>TRBV30|many|NA|TRBJ1-1
CAWIQGLNTEAFF
TGTGCCTGGATTCAGGGATTGAACACTGAAGCTTTCTTT
>TRBV19|few|TRBD1|TRBJ2-1
CASSTGTGNEQFF
TGTGCCAGTAGTACGGGGACAGGCAATGAGCAGTTCTTC
>TRBV5-4|many|TRBD2|TRBJ2-7
CASSLGLAGGTYEQYF
TGTGCCAGCAGCTTGGGGCTAGCGGGAGGGACGTACGAGCAGTACTTC
>TRBV7-2|NA|NA|TRBJ2-7
CASSDDRIYEQYF
TGTGCCAGCAGCGACGACAGGATCTACGAGCAGTACTTC
>TRBV7-2|many|NA|TRBJ1-5
CASNLGPISNQPQHF
TGTGCCAGCAACTTAGGCCCCATAAGCAATCAGCCCCAGCATTTT
>TRBV3-1|NA|NA|TRBJ2-6
CASSANFGAGANVLTF
TGTGCCAGCAGCGCTAATTTCGGAGCTGGGGCCAACGTCCTGACTTTC
>TRBV5-1|few|NA|TRBJ1-5
CASSLIPGRTQHF
TGCGCCAGCAGCTTGATCCCAGGGAGGACCCAGCATTTT
>TRBV7-9|NA|NA|TRBJ2-1
CATRDEQFF
TGTGCCACCCGGGATGAGCAGTTCTTC
>TRBV11-3|once|NA|TRBJ2-2
CASSWGRYGGELFF
TGTGCCAGCAGCTGGGGACGGTATGGCGGGGAGCTGTTTTTT
>TRBV12-3/TRBV12-4|NA|TRBD1|TRBJ2-7
CASSEGAAYEQYF
TGTGCCAGCAGCGAGGGGGCCGCCTACGAGCAGTACTTC
>TRBV24-1|many|TRBD1|TRBJ1-2
CATSDNTGGVYGYTF
TGTGCCACCAGTGATAACACAGGGGGCGTCTATGGCTACACCTTC
>TRBV27|many|NA|TRBJ2-7
CASSLTPSARGVREQYF
TGTGCCAGCAGTTTAACCCCATCAGCCAGGGGGGTTAGGGAGCAGTACTTC
>TRBV2|many|NA|TRBJ2-7
CASSGEGFNEQYF
TGTGCCAGCAGTGGTGAGGGATTCAACGAGCAGTACTTC
>TRBV28|NA|TRBD1|TRBJ2-5
CASSFIGGFEQTQYF
TGTGCCAGCAGTTTCATAGGGGGCTTTGAACAGACCCAGTACTTC
>TRBV2|many|NA|TRBJ1-1
CASRGKNTEAFF
TGTGCCAGCAGGGGGAAGAACACTGAAGCTTTCTTT
>TRBV18|NA|TRBD1|TRBJ2-4
CASSRARDTTGKNIQYF
TGTGCCAGCTCACGAGCCCGCGATACGACAGGGAAAAACATTCAGTACTTC
>TRBV30|few|NA|TRBJ2-2
CAWSVRINGELFF
TGTGCCTGGAGTGTAAGGATAAACGGGGAACTGTTTTTT
>TRBV27|few|TRBD1|TRBJ1-5
CASSSYLGQGNQPQHF
TGTGCCAGCAGTTCGTACCTAGGACAGGGCAATCAGCCCCAGCATTTT
>TRBV12-3/TRBV12-4|many|NA|TRBJ2-1
CASSLSGRGQFF
TGTGCCAGCAGTTTATCCGGGCGTGGGCAGTTCTTC
>TRBV3-1|NA|NA|TRBJ2-3
CASSHGRDVAFRDTQYF
TGTGCCAGCAGCCATGGGCGGGATGTCGCTTTCAGGGATACGCAGTATTTT
>TRBV3-1|many|TRBD1|TRBJ2-7
CASSRGQGVRYEQYF
TGTGCCAGCAGCCGGGGACAGGGGGTGCGCTACGAGCAGTACTTC
>TRBV19|NA|NA|TRBJ1-1
CASSMSQGFMNTEAFF
TGTGCCAGTAGTATGAGCCAGGGATTCATGAACACTGAAGCTTTCTTT
>TRBV5-1|many|TRBD2|TRBJ2-2
CASSLTSGGTGELFF
TGCGCCAGCAGCTTAACTAGCGGGGGCACCGGGGAGCTGTTTTTT
>TRBV12-3/TRBV12-4|many|NA|TRBJ1-1
CASSASRARTEAFF
TGTGCCAGCAGTGCGAGCAGGGCTCGGACTGAAGCTTTCTTT
>TRBV19|few|TRBD2|TRBJ2-1
CASATGTRHYNEQFF
TGTGCCAGTGCAACCGGGACTAGGCATTACAATGAGCAGTTCTTC
>TRBV19|NA|TRBD1|TRBJ2-2
CASSIEWQGAVTGELFF
TGTGCCAGTAGTATAGAGTGGCAGGGGGCGGTCACCGGGGAGCTGTTTTTT
>TRBV4-1|many|TRBD2|TRBJ2-1
CASSQGASGNEQFF
TGCGCCAGCAGCCAAGGAGCTAGCGGCAATGAGCAGTTCTTC
>TRBV19|many|NA|TRBJ2-1
CASSIPLASYNEQFF
TGTGCCAGTAGTATTCCTCTAGCGTCCTACAATGAGCAGTTCTTC
>TRBV20-1|many|NA|TRBJ2-7
CSAGGGSYEQYF
TGCAGTGCAGGAGGGGGCTCCTACGAGCAGTACTTC
>TRBV14|NA|TRBD1|TRBJ2-1
CASYKWTGSEQFF
TGTGCCAGCTACAAATGGACAGGCTCTGAGCAGTTCTTC
>TRBV28|NA|NA|TRBJ2-1
CASSQRMGTRWVNEQFF
TGTGCCAGCAGTCAGAGGATGGGTACGCGATGGGTGAATGAGCAGTTCTTC
>TRBV5-6|NA|TRBD1|TRBJ1-2
CASSSGTGNNYGYTF
TGTGCCAGCAGCTCGGGGACAGGGAATAACTATGGCTACACCTTC
>TRBV7-9|few|NA|TRBJ2-7
CASSPRGSPFEQYF
TGTGCCAGCAGCCCACGTGGGAGCCCCTTCGAGCAGTACTTC
>TRBV4-1|NA|TRBD1|TRBJ1-2
CASSQSDRDYGYTF
TGCGCCAGCAGCCAATCCGACAGGGACTATGGCTACACCTTC
>TRBV2|few|TRBD1|TRBJ2-2
CASTRQGAAGELFF
TGTGCCAGCACGCGACAGGGGGCGGCCGGGGAGCTGTTTTTT
>TRBV12-3/TRBV12-4|many|NA|TRBJ2-3
CASRKSGRSTDTQYF
TGTGCCAGCAGAAAAAGCGGGCGAAGCACAGATACGCAGTATTTT
>TRBV20-1|many|NA|TRBJ2-7
CSADVDYEQYF
TGCAGTGCTGACGTGGACTACGAGCAGTACTTC
>TRBV30|NA|TRBD1|TRBJ1-2
CAWNLQGAVGGYTF
TGTGCCTGGAACCTACAGGGGGCCGTGGGTGGCTACACCTTC
>TRBV7-9|many|NA|TRBJ2-5
CASKGQSKETQYF
TGTGCCAGCAAGGGACAATCGAAAGAGACCCAGTACTTC
>TRBV28|many|NA|TRBJ2-6
CASSSFLAISGANVLTF
TGTGCCAGCAGTTCCTTCCTAGCCATCTCTGGGGCCAACGTCCTGACTTTC
>TRBV4-1|NA|NA|TRBJ1-2
CASSQDWEEGLTF
TGCGCCAGCAGCCAAGATTGGGAAGAGGGACTTACCTTC
>TRBV19|NA|NA|TRBJ2-7
CASSMGGDAPYEQYF
TGTGCCAGTAGTATGGGGGGAGACGCCCCCTACGAGCAGTACTTC
>TRBV20-1|NA|NA|TRBJ1-4
CSLKKRRDTIEKLFF
TGCAGCCTCAAAAAAAGGAGGGATACGATTGAAAAACTGTTTTTT
>TRBV20-1|NA|TRBD2|TRBJ2-1
CSASRTSGSYNGQFF
TGCAGTGCTAGCCGGACTAGCGGTTCCTACAATGGGCAGTTCTTC
>TRBV20-1|NA|NA|TRBJ1-3
CSASPRGSSGNTIYF
TGCAGTGCTAGCCCTAGGGGGTCCTCTGGAAACACCATATATTTT
>TRBV6-2/TRBV6-3|many|NA|TRBJ2-1
CASSYHRQRDNEQFF
TGTGCCAGCAGTTACCACCGACAGCGGGACAATGAGCAGTTCTTC
>TRBV20-1|many|TRBD2|TRBJ2-3
CSASGLAGTSTDTQYF
TGCAGTGCGAGCGGACTAGCGGGGACTAGCACAGATACGCAGTATTTT